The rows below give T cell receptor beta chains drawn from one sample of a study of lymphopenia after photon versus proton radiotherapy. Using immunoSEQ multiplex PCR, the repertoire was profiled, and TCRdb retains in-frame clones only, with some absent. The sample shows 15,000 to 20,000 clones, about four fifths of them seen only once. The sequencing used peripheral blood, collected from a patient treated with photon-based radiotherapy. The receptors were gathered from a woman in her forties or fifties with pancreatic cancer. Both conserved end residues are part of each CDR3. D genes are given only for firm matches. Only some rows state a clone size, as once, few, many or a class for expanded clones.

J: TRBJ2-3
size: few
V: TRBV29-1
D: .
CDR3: CSVGTDTQYF
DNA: TGCAGCGTTGGAACAGATACGCAGTATTTT

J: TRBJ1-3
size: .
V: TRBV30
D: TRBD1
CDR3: CAWKVARGPGNTIYF
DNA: TGTGCCTGGAAGGTGGCCAGGGGGCCTGGAAACACCATATATTTT

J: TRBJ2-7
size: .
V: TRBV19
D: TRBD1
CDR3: CASSAAGGGYEQYF
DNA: TGTGCCAGTAGTGCAGCAGGGGGCGGCTACGAGCAGTACTTC

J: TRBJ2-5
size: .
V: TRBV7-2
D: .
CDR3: CASSLQTSWQETQYF
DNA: TGTGCCAGCAGCTTGCAGACTAGTTGGCAAGAGACCCAGTACTTC

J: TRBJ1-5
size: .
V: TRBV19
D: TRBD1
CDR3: CASKRSGTGAPVSNQPQHF
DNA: TGTGCCAGTAAGAGATCCGGGACAGGGGCCCCAGTTAGCAATCAGCCCCAGCATTTT

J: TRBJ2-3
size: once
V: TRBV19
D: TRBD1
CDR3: CASSIDPRGRTDTQYF
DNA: TGTGCCAGTAGTATAGATCCGAGGGGGCGCACAGATACGCAGTATTTT

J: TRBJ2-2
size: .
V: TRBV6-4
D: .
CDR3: CASSATRSTGELFF
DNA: TGTGCCAGCAGTGCGACTAGATCTACCGGGGAGCTGTTTTTT

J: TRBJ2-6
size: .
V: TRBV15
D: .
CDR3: CATSRVPWGRGRKNFSGANVLTF
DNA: TGTGCCACCAGCAGAGTCCCCTGGGGGAGGGGGCGAAAAAATTTCTCTGGGGCCAACGTCCTGACTTTC

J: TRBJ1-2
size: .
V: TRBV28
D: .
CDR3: CASVNPLGGRGLNYGYTF
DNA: TGTGCCAGTGTAAACCCTCTGGGGGGCCGGGGCTTGAACTATGGCTACACCTTC

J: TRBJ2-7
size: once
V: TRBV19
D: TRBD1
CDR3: CASSRQGPYEQYF
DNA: TGTGCCAGTAGTCGACAGGGACCCTACGAGCAGTACTTC

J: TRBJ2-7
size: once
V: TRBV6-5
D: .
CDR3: CASSLGDEQYF
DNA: TGTGCCAGCAGTTTGGGAGACGAGCAGTACTTC

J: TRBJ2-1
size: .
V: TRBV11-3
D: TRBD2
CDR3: CASSLGGLANNEQFF
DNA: TGTGCCAGCAGCTTAGGGGGACTAGCGAACAATGAGCAGTTCTTC

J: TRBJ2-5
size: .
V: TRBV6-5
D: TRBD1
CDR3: CASSPGGSETQYF
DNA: TGTGCCAGCAGTCCAGGGGGCTCAGAGACCCAGTACTTC

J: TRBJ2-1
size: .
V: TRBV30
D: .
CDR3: CAWKGYNEQFF
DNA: TGTGCCTGGAAAGGTTACAATGAGCAGTTCTTC

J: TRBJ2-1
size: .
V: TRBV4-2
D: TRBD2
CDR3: CASSLGTSGTQGEQFF
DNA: TGTGCCAGCAGCCTCGGGACTAGCGGGACCCAGGGTGAGCAGTTCTTC

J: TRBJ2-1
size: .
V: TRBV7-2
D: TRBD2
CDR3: CASSPVIGRAEEQFF
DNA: TGTGCCAGCAGCCCAGTTATTGGGAGGGCCGAGGAGCAGTTCTTC

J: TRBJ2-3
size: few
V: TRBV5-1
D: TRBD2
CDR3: CASSRGAGGFTDTQYF
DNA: TGCGCCAGCAGCCGGGGGGCGGGAGGATTCACAGATACGCAGTATTTT

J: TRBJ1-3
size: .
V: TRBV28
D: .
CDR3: CASSSPAGTWGNTIYF
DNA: TGTGCCAGCAGTTCCCCAGCAGGGACTTGGGGAAACACCATATATTTT

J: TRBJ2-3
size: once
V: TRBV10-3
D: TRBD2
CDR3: CAISPTSGFTDTQYF
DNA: TGTGCCATCAGCCCAACTAGCGGGTTCACAGATACGCAGTATTTT

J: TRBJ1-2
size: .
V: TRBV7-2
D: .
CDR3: CASSLPSKEGYTF
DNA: TGTGCCAGCAGCTTACCATCTAAGGAGGGCTACACCTTC

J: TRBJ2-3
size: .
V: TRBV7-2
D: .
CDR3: CASSLAQGRDTQYF
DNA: TGTGCCAGCAGCTTAGCACAGGGTAGAGATACGCAGTATTTT

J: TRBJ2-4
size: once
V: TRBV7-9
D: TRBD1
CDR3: CASSSSTGDWAKNIQYF
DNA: TGTGCCAGCAGCTCTTCGACAGGGGATTGGGCCAAAAACATTCAGTACTTC